This T cell receptor beta chain emerged from a study of cytomegalovirus exposure and HLA in healthy donors. Germline CDR1 is SNHLY and CDR2 is FYNNEI. CDR3 length equals 12 residues. V lost 8 bases to trimming and J lost 4 bases, with 12 bases between them. PCR was performed using 60 Vbeta and 13 Jbeta primers. Repertoires were generated with immunoSEQ multiplex PCR, while TCRdb's copy carries only in-frame clones and drops some. The sample records over 200,000 clones, approximately 80% being singletons. The sequence came from a middle-aged woman in good health and CMV-seronegative. Sample: PBMCs. The rearrangement joins TRBV2 to TRBJ2-7; the D gene is possibly TRBD1 (5 bases). Here the CDR3 reads CASSAGIYEQYF. The CDR3, as DNA: TGTGCCAGCTCCGCAGGGATTTACGAGCAGTACTTC.